This TCR beta chain was sequenced during a study of cytomegalovirus exposure and HLA in healthy donors (dated by TCRdb to the late 2010s). About the investigation overall: According to an earlier analysis of 587 of the donors, some 180 million T cells yielded roughly 110 million unique TCR beta sequences and less than 300 Gb of sequence data. An early release that covered 500 to 800 HLA-typed donors contained approximately 290 gigabases of sequencing data and approximately 85 million unique TCR sequences. Of the roughly 390 genotyped donors, approximately 82% fell in the genetic ancestry cluster associated with self-reported Caucasian donors. The aim of the study was to test whether cataloging public T cell receptors could identify signatures of past pathogen exposure. The study profiled the T cell repertoires of under 700 subjects by immunosequencing and related them to cytomegalovirus serostatus. Along with the approximately 600-subject first cohort, a separate validation cohort of over a hundred different subjects was used. To predict cytomegalovirus infection status, the study combined high-throughput TCR immunosequencing, statistical association of individual TCRs with disease status, and machine learning. In a later analysis, previously published TCR beta repertoires from 550 to 750 donors were re-analyzed and high-resolution HLA genotyping was added so that TCR occurrence patterns could be studied. In the later analysis, no new phenotypic data were used to find candidate immune exposures; instead, reliance was placed on TCR beta sequences and their occurrence across donors. In an earlier analysis of 587 of the donors, high-throughput TCR beta sequencing was used to judge whether each TCR beta V gene segment behaved as functional or pseudogenic. Donor age, sex, ethnicity and CMV serostatus were compiled together with the repertoire data. Genome-wide SNP genotypes for about three fifths of the roughly 700 donors were used in a later genetic analysis, which treated that subset as a discovery cohort. All discovery cohort repertoires had been generated using a single sequencing platform. HLA typing covered class I and class II loci at four-digit resolution. The number of donors typed differed by locus, with about 629-640 for A, B, C, DRB1 and DQB1, around 500 for DQA1, 600 to 610 for DPA1, and around 450 for DPB1. Because of strong linkage in the cohort, roughly five DR-DQ haplotypes were treated as single units for association and clustering. Across under 500 genotyped donors of the cohort, an average of roughly 250,000 unique TCR beta nucleotide sequences per donor were sequenced, and roughly 20% of those sequences were non-productive.

As concerns this clone: The antigen this receptor binds is unknown.

Library generation was performed with the immunoSEQ multiplex PCR assay. For the multiplex PCR, a mixture combining 60 forward primers for TCR Vbeta segments and 13 reverse primers for TCR Jbeta segments was used. Amplification of the CDR3 region of rearranged TCR beta genes was performed with a multiplex PCR assay on genomic DNA. The Illumina HiSeq System was used to sequence the amplified TCR beta libraries as 87-base-pair reads. The paper's processing steps were these. In a later analysis, roughly 80 million unique TCR beta chains were counted across the approximately 620 repertoires, and around 11 million of these chains were shared by at least two donors. A nearest-neighbor algorithm error-corrected the raw reads and collapsed the reads into unique sequences, merging closely related sequences to remove PCR and sequencing errors. CDR3 sequences were aligned to IMGT reference sequences to assign V, D and J gene segments. For a sequence to be retained, a match of at least six nucleotides to both a V gene segment and a J gene segment was required. A rearrangement counted as productive if the CDR3 had no stop codons and remained in frame with V and J, and every other rearrangement counted as non-productive. Following IMGT convention, CDR3 was defined as the stretch from the second conserved V-encoded cysteine to the conserved J-encoded phenylalanine. In an earlier analysis of around 570 of the donors, sequences lacking an unambiguous match to a single V gene segment were excluded. In an earlier analysis of approximately 550 of the donors, V segments were called functional above 56.7% productive rearrangements and were called segregating when the between-donor standard deviation exceeded 5%. A statistical classification framework was built to diagnose cytomegalovirus status from the catalog of TCR beta chain sequences. A later analysis assigned V and J genes by comparing TCR nucleotide sequences with IMGT/GENE-DB human TR gene sequences. Using the TCRdist pipeline, a later analysis assigned CDR3 sequences along with most-parsimonious VDJ recombination scenarios. In a later analysis, each TCR beta chain was defined by its CDR3 amino acid sequence together with its V-gene family, and reads lacking a unique V-gene family were excluded. A later analysis removed several hundred highly shared, low-generation-probability nucleotide sequences to deal with suspected cross-contamination and a sequencing artifact. A later analysis calculated a clonal expansion index for each public chain from normalized within-repertoire ranks of inferred template counts. Generation probabilities in a later analysis came from a VDJ recombination model fitted to out-of-frame rearrangements, and those results were checked against IGoR. In a later analysis, hypergeometric tests were used to score TCR-TCR, TCR-HLA and TCR-CMV co-occurrence, with a repertoire-size bias correction applied to TCR pairs. A later analysis estimated false discovery rates by permuting HLA or CMV assignments 20 times. In a later analysis, co-occurring TCRs were grouped using DBSCAN, and TCRdist sequence similarity was added for clustering within HLA-allele-positive subsets. Repertoires with fewer than 30,000 or more than 120,000 public chains were left out of co-occurrence clustering, as were about five repertoires with anomalous nucleotide sharing. As stored in TCRdb, this immuneACCESS dataset retains in-frame rearrangements with V and J assigned. A fraction of the clones does not appear; measured against another copy, unresolved V genes explain less than half of the discrepancy, and the remainder lacks a known reason. Clone size and the V and J calls come from that table; the DNA yielded D and trimming. The sample table on file contains 55,000 to 75,000 clones. Under 2% of the sample comes from the top ten.

The cohort was made up of about 610 healthy bone marrow donors. Cohort members were all nominally healthy when sampled, although unrecorded immune exposures were likely present. The donor tested CMV seronegative, placing the donor among the roughly 340 seronegative members of the cohort. Every donor gave a peripheral blood sample, and the peripheral blood mononuclear cells from that sample were used for TCR beta sequencing. Genomic DNA extraction from the blood cell samples was performed with the Qiagen DNeasy Blood Extraction Kit. Summary of the overall study and its limitations: A few of the identified cytomegalovirus-associated TCR beta chains were confirmed in vitro to be specific for cytomegalovirus antigens. Specific HLA alleles were associated with about 17,000 TCR beta sequences at a false discovery rate of 0.05 in a later analysis. According to a later genetic analysis, donors in an Asian-associated ancestry cluster had fewer N-insertions in productive TCRs than the roughly 700-donor mean. An association between a missense DCLRE1C variant and V-gene and J-gene trimming of TCR beta chains was found in a later genetic analysis and replicated in an independent cohort. In both the original and validation cohorts, the classifier was reported to diagnose cytomegalovirus status with high specificity and sensitivity. Most CMV-associated TCR beta chains appeared to be HLA-restricted in a later analysis, and the HLA associations seemed to be driven largely by CMV exposure. A later analysis reported that several top co-occurrence clusters appeared linked to parvovirus B19, influenza, CMV and Epstein-Barr virus. The authors suggested that the approach could potentially be generalized to other disease states and immunological phenotypes. In a later analysis, HLA-associated TCR beta chains were found to be more clonally expanded and to have lower generation probabilities than equally common non-associated chains. The only immune exposure information available for the cohort was CMV serostatus. Presence/absence analyses assumed roughly uniform sequencing depth across donors, an assumption that may not hold. HLA typing was unavailable for some donors at each locus, so association tests used only the typed subset. A further reported finding was that TCR beta sequences accurately predicted the HLA-A and HLA-B alleles for most subjects in the first cohort. A total of fewer than 200 TCR beta chains were listed by the study as associated with cytomegalovirus. Correlated functional status among segregating V segments might be attributable to linkage disequilibrium, but an unknown experimental factor could not be ruled out. In an earlier analysis of about 600 of the donors, most TCR beta V segments appeared in productive rearrangements about 87% or about 30% of the time, broadly matching IMGT annotations. A cluster of highly shared sequence variants was judged likely to represent a technical artifact of the sequencing pipeline. According to a later analysis, TCR association rates differed among HLA loci, with DRB1 alleles showing the most associated TCRs and HLA-C alleles showing the fewest. Because counts were too low, roughly 16 rarely observed V segments, including chromosome 9 orphons, were excluded from the earlier analysis of fewer than 650 of the donors. Across donors, most TCR sequences were observed very rarely, whereas some public TCRs were present in many individuals. Assigning TCR associations to individual alleles was difficult when HLA alleles, especially DR and DQ, strongly co-occurred. In this cohort, only TCR beta chains were sequenced, and detectable features were limited by the absence of alpha or paired-chain data.

Sequencing was done on a sample of PBMCs. The TCR comes from a woman in her 30s in good health and CMV-seronegative.

CDR3 region: CASSLNGMGSYEQYF. The sequenced DNA: TGTGCCAGCAGTTTAAACGGGATGGGATCCTACGAGCAGTACTTC. The chain is made from TRBV28 and TRBJ2-7; the best D guess is TRBD2, with 5 bases matching. The CDR3 has 15 amino acids, counting the end cysteine and phenylalanine. Only the CDR3 part of the read is kept: 45 bases, read in frame from the first base. At the junction V is shortened by 2 bases and J by 1 base, with 12 bases in between. CDR1 and CDR2, per the germline V gene, are MDHEN and SYDVKM.